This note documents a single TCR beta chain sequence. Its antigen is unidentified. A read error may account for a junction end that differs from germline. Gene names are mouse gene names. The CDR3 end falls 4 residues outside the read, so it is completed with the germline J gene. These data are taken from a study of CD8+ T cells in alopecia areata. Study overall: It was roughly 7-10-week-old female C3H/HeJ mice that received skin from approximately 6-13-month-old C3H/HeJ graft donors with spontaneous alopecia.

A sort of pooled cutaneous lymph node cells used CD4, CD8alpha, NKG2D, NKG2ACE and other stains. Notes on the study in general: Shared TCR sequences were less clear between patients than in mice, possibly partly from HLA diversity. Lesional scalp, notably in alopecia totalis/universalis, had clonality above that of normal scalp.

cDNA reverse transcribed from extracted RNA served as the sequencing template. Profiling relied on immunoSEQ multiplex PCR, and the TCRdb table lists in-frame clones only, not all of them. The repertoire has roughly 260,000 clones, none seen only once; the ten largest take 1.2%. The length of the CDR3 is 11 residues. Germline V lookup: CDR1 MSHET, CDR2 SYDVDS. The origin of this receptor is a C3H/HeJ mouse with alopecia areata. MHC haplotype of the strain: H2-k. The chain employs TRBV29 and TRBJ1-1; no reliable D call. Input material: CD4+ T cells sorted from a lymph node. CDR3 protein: CASSLNREVFF. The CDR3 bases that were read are TGTGCTAGCAGCCTAAACAGA.